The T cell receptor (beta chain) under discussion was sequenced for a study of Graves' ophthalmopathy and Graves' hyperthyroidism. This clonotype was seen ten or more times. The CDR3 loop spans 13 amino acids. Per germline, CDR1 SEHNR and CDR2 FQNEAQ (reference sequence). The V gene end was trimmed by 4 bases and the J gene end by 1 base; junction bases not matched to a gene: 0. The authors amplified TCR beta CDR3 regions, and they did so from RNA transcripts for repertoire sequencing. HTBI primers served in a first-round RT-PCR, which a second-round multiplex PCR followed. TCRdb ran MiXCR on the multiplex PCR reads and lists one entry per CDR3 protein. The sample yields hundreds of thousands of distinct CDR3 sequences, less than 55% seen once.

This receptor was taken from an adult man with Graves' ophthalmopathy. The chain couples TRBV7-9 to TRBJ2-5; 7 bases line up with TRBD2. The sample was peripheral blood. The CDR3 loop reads CASSSSGQETQYF. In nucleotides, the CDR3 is TGTGCCAGCAGCTCTAGCGGCCAAGAGACCCAGTACTTC.